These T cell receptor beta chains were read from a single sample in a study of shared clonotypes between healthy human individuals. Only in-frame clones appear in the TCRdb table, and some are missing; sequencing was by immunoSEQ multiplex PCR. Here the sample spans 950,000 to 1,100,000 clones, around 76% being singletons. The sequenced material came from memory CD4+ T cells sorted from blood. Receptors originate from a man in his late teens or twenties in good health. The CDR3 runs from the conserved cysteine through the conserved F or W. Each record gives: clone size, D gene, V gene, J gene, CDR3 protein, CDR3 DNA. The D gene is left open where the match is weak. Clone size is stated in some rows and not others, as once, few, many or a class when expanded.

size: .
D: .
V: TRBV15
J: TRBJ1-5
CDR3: CATSNLDQPQHF
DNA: TGTGCCACCAGCAACCTCGATCAGCCCCAGCATTTT

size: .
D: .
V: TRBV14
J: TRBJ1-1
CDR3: CASSQSQRGNTEAFF
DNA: TGTGCCAGCAGCCAGTCCCAACGAGGGAACACTGAAGCTTTCTTT

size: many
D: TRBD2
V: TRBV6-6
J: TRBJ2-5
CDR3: CASSRMTSGRGETQYF
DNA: TGTGCCAGCAGTCGAATGACTAGCGGGAGGGGGGAGACCCAGTACTTC

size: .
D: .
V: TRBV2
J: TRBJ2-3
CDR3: CASTGWDTQYF
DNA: TGTGCCAGCACTGGTTGGGATACGCAGTATTTT

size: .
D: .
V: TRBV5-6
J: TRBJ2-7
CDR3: CASSPTGTAYEQYF
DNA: TGTGCCAGCAGCCCTACCGGGACTGCCTACGAGCAGTACTTC

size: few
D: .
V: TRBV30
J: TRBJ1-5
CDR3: CAWSVQKGSNQPQHF
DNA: TGTGCCTGGAGTGTACAGAAAGGGAGCAATCAGCCCCAGCATTTT

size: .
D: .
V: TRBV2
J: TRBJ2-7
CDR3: CASSSHEQYF
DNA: TGTGCCAGCAGTTCACACGAGCAGTACTTC

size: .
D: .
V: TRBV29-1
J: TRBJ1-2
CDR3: CSVEERTGVGYTF
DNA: TGCAGCGTTGAAGAAAGGACGGGTGTGGGCTACACCTTC

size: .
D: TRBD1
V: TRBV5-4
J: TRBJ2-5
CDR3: CASSGPQGVQETQYF
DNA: TGTGCCAGCAGCGGCCCACAGGGGGTGCAAGAGACCCAGTACTTC

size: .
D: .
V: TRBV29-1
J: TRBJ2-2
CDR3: CSGGPGPGELFF
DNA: TGCAGCGGGGGCCCGGGGCCCGGGGAGCTGTTTTTT

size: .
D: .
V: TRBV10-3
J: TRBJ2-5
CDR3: CAISSQGRETQYF
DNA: TGTGCCATCAGTTCCCAGGGTCGAGAGACCCAGTACTTC

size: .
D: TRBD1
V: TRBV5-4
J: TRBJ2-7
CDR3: CASSPGQEVYEQYF
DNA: TGTGCCAGCAGCCCGGGACAGGAGGTCTACGAGCAGTACTTC

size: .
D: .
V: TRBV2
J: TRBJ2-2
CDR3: CASSEAIGRNTGELFF
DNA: TGTGCCAGCAGTGAAGCGATAGGCCGCAACACCGGGGAGCTGTTTTTT

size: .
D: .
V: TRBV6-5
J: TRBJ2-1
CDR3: CASRVTRLPHNEQFF
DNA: TGTGCCAGCAGGGTGACTCGACTCCCTCACAATGAGCAGTTCTTC

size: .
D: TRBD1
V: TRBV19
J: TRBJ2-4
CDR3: CATSGQGGTLAKNIQYF
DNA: TGTGCCACCTCGGGACAGGGAGGGACCCTAGCCAAAAACATTCAGTACTTC

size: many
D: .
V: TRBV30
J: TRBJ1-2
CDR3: CAWSVSARRRYGYTF
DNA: TGTGCCTGGAGTGTATCGGCCAGGCGGAGATATGGCTACACCTTC

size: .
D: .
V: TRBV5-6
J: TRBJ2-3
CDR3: CASSPWGNTDTQYF
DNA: TGTGCCAGCAGCCCCTGGGGGAACACAGATACGCAGTATTTT

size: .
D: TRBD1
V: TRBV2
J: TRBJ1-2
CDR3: CASSEGTGGSYGYTF
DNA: TGTGCCAGCAGTGAAGGGACAGGGGGTAGCTATGGCTACACCTTC

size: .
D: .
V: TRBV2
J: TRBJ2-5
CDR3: CASSQTGPRETQYF
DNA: TGTGCCAGCAGTCAGACAGGCCCCCGGGAGACCCAGTACTTC

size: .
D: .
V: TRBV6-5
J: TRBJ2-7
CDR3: CASSLGGLGDYEQYF
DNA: TGTGCCAGCAGTTTAGGGGGGCTAGGAGACTACGAGCAGTACTTC

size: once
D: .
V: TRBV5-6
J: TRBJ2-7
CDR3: CASSLGRSEQYF
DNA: TGTGCCAGCAGCTTGGGGAGAAGCGAGCAGTACTTC

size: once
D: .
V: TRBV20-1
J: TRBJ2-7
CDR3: CSANQGYEQYF
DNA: TGCAGTGCTAACCAGGGGTACGAGCAGTACTTC

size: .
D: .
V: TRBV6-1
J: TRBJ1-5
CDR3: CASSENRGNQPQHF
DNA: TGTGCCAGCAGTGAAAACAGGGGCAATCAGCCCCAGCATTTT

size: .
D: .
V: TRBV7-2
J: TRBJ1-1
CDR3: CASSFRGGPGNTEAFF
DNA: TGTGCCAGCAGCTTCCGAGGAGGGCCTGGAAACACTGAAGCTTTCTTT

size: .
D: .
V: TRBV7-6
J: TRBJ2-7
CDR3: CASSLELAQQGGEQYF
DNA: TGTGCCAGCAGCTTAGAATTGGCCCAACAGGGAGGCGAGCAGTACTTC

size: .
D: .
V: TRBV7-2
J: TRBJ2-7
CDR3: CASSLDTHRDSYEQYF
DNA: TGTGCCAGCAGCTTAGATACCCACAGGGACTCCTACGAGCAGTACTTC

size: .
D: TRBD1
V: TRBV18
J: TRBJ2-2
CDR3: CASSKTGTGSSGELFF
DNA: TGTGCCAGCTCAAAGACCGGGACAGGGTCTTCAGGGGAGCTGTTTTTT

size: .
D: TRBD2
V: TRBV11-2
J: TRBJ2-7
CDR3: CASSYNPGASGYYEQYF
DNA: TGTGCCAGCAGCTACAACCCCGGGGCTAGCGGATACTACGAGCAGTACTTC

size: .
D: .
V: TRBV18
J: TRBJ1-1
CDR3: CASSPREGGTEAFF
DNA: TGTGCCAGCTCACCACGAGAGGGAGGGACTGAAGCTTTCTTT

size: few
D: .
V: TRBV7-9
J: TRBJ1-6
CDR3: CASSLKEGSYNSPLHF
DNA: TGTGCCAGCAGCTTAAAAGAGGGATCCTATAATTCACCCCTCCACTTT

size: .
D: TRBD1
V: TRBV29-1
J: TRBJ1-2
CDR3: CSIAPGQGVNYGYTF
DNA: TGCAGCATTGCCCCAGGACAGGGGGTCAACTATGGCTACACCTTC

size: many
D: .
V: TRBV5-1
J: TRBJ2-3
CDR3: CASSLQAGNTDTQYF
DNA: TGCGCCAGCAGCCTCCAGGCGGGTAACACAGATACGCAGTATTTT

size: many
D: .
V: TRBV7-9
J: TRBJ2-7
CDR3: CASSLGGGIYEQYF
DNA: TGTGCCAGCAGCTTAGGTGGCGGGATATACGAGCAGTACTTC

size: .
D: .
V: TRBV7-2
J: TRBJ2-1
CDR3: CATASGSSYNEQFF
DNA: TGTGCCACCGCTTCAGGGAGTTCCTACAATGAGCAGTTCTTC

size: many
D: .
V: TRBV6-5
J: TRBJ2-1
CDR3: CASSYGSSYNEQFF
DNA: TGTGCCAGCAGTTACGGGAGCTCCTACAATGAGCAGTTCTTC

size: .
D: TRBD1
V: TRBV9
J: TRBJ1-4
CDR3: CASRRGQGTNEKLFF
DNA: TGTGCCAGCAGGAGGGGGCAGGGGACTAATGAAAAACTGTTTTTT

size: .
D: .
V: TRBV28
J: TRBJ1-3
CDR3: CASSPPQANTIYF
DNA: TGTGCCAGCAGTCCCCCCCAGGCAAACACCATATATTTT

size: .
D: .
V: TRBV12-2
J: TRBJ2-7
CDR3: CASRSFLYF
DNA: TGTGCAAGTCGCTCTTTCCTTTACTTC

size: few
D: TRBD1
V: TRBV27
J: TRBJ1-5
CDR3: CASKSGTGGTGQPQHF
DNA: TGTGCCAGCAAATCCGGGACAGGGGGGACGGGTCAGCCCCAGCATTTT

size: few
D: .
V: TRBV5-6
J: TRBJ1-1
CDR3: CASSPIPNTEAFF
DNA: TGTGCCAGCAGCCCGATCCCGAACACTGAAGCTTTCTTT

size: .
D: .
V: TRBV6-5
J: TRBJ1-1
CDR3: CASRPTVYTEAFF
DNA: TGTGCCAGCAGACCCACAGTATACACTGAAGCTTTCTTT

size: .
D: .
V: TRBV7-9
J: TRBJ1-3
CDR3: CASSPDGGLKFSGNTIYF
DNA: TGTGCCAGCAGCCCCGACGGGGGGCTCAAGTTCTCTGGAAACACCATATATTTT

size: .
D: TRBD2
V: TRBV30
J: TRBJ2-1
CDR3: CAWSLIAGALYNEQFF
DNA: TGTGCCTGGAGTTTGATAGCGGGGGCCCTATACAATGAGCAGTTCTTC

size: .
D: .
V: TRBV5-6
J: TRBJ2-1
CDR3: CASSSGRLSGEQFF
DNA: TGTGCCAGCAGCTCGGGCCGGCTGTCTGGTGAGCAGTTCTTC

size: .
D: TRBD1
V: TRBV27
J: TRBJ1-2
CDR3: CASSTTPGQGNYGYTF
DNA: TGTGCCAGCAGTACGACCCCGGGACAGGGGAACTATGGCTACACCTTC

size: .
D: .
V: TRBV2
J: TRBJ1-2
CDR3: CASSDRQDRTGYTF
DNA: TGTGCCAGCAGTGACAGGCAGGATCGGACTGGCTACACCTTC

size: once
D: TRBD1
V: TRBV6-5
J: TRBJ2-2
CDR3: CASSDGTAFTGELFF
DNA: TGTGCCAGCAGCGACGGGACAGCATTCACCGGGGAGCTGTTTTTT

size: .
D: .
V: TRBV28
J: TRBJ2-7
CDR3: CASRPRDEPTYEQYF
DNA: TGTGCCAGCAGACCTCGGGACGAACCTACCTACGAGCAGTACTTC

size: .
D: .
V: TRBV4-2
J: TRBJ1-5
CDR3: CASSQGEGKAGDNQPQHF
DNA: TGTGCCAGCAGCCAAGGAGAGGGTAAGGCAGGGGACAATCAGCCCCAGCATTTT

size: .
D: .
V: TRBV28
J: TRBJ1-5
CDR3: CASRGQGGANQPQHF
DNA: TGTGCCAGCAGAGGGCAGGGAGGCGCAAATCAGCCCCAGCATTTT

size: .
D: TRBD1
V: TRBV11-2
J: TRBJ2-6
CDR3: CASSPGQGAGANVLTF
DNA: TGTGCCAGCAGCCCCGGACAGGGGGCTGGGGCCAACGTCCTGACTTTC

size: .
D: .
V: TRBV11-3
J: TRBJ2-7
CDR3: CASSRSGQNEQYF
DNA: TGTGCCAGCAGCCGTAGCGGTCAAAACGAGCAGTACTTC

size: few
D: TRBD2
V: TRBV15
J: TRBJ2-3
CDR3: CATSRDRGGPGTDTQYF
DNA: TGTGCCACCAGCAGAGATCGCGGGGGGCCGGGAACAGATACGCAGTATTTT

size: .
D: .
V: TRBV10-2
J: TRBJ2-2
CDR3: CASRQGPGELFF
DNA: TGCGCCAGCAGACAGGGTCCCGGGGAGCTGTTTTTT